A single sample gave rise to the 28 T cell receptor beta chains below, sequenced in a study of breast tumors, draining lymph nodes, adjacent tissues. Each CDR3 protein is one row after TCRdb ran MiXCR on the multiplex PCR reads. The table lists nearly 200,000 distinct CDR3 sequences, approximately 30% of them singletons. Breast cancer patients provided tissue from their axillary draining lymph nodes. The sequencing sample was made of axillary lymph node tissue. The receptor set was obtained from a female donor with breast cancer. Some clones in this sample may be carry-over from other donors' samples.

This clonotype occurred many times. The chain couples TRBV2 to TRBJ2-6, with a tentative D call TRBD2 (6 bases). The germline gives CDR1 SNHLY, CDR2 FYNNEI. V lost 8 bases, J lost 0 bases, and 14 bases lay in between. The CDR3 is made up of 16 amino acids. In DNA form, the CDR3 reads TGTGCCAGCGGACAAGGAGGGATCTCTGGGGCCAACGTCCTGACTTTC. It translates to CASGQGGISGANVLTF.

This clonotype was seen at least ten times. This sequence joins TRBV20-1 and TRBJ2-1; TRBD2 aligns across 8 bases. Losses at the gene ends were 5 bases for V and 2 bases for J; bases not matched to a gene: 5. The length of the CDR3 is 14 residues. Germline V CDR1 and CDR2: DFQATT, SNEGSKA (reference sequence). CDR3 sequence: CSALTSGAYNEQFF. Here the CDR3 DNA reads TGCAGTGCTCTTACTAGCGGAGCCTACAATGAGCAGTTCTTC.

The chain combines TRBV29-1 with TRBJ2-5, with D perhaps matching TRBD1 (6 bases). Germline CDR1 is SQVTM and CDR2 is ANQGSEA. The V and J ends lost 7 bases and 1 base respectively, with 10 bases between them. The CDR3 totals 12 residues. The CDR3 bases are TGCAGCGCAGGGGACGTCCAAGAGACCCAGTACTTC. This codes for CSAGDVQETQYF.

V and J are TRBV4-3 and TRBJ1-2, with D unresolved. This CDR3 is 16 amino acids long. The V end lost 1 base, the J end lost 4 bases, and 16 bases lay between the germline ends. Germline values: CDR1 LGHNA, CDR2 YSLEER. In DNA, the CDR3 is TGCGCCAGCAGCCAAGCCCTTCGGGAGAAGCGCTATGGCTACACCTTC. This gives the protein CASSQALREKRYGYTF.

J is TRBJ1-6 and V is TRBV19; possible D gene TRBD1, 5 bases. V lost 1 base, J lost 7 bases, and 5 bases lay in between. This CDR3 contains 13 residues. Germline V gives CDR1 LNHDA, CDR2 SQIVND (reference sequence). The DNA for the CDR3 is TGTGCCAGTAGTATAGGGGACAATTCACCCCTCCACTTT. Translation gives CASSIGDNSPLHF.

Points on this clonotype: At one of its ends the junction is not consistent with the germline gene, which may arise from a read error. This chain links TRBV6-7 with TRBJ1-2; D uncertain. TRBV6-7 is noted as an ORF with a role that remains uncertain. The CDR3 loop spans 14 amino acids. The CDR3 DNA reads as TGTGCCAGCAGTCACTCAAGATCGTTCGATAGCTACACCTTC. Protein sequence: CASSHSRSFDSYTF.

The chain uses TRBV6-2 or TRBV6-3 and TRBJ2-3; perhaps D is TRBD1 or TRBD2 (6 bases each). V was trimmed by 2 bases and J by 4 bases, leaving 10 bases between them. This CDR3 has 14 residues. Per germline, CDR1 MNHEY and CDR2 SVGEGT. The CDR3 loop is CASSYGGPADTQYF. The CDR3 DNA sequence: TGTGCCAGCAGTTACGGGGGGCCGGCAGATACGCAGTATTTT.

This clonotype occurred many times. The CDR3 DNA reads as TGTGCCATCAGTGCAGGCTACTACAATGAGCAGTTCTTC. It is translated as CAISAGYYNEQFF. The chain has TRBV10-3 and TRBJ2-1, with D uncertain. The CDR3 is 13 amino acids. V lost 4 bases and J lost 3, with 7 bases in between. Germline CDR1 ENHRY, CDR2 SYGVKD.

This clonotype was detected ten times or more. The J gene is TRBJ2-1, the V gene TRBV9; 7 bases match TRBD1. V dropped 2 bases and J dropped 4; count of bases not matched to a gene: 3. Per germline, CDR1 SGDLS and CDR2 YYNGEE. The length of the CDR3 is 14 residues. The CDR3 sequence: CASSVGQDYNEQFF. CDR3 bases: TGTGCCAGCAGCGTCGGACAGGATTACAATGAGCAGTTCTTC.

This chain joins TRBV2 and TRBJ2-2; no clear D gene. Germline CDR1 and CDR2: SNHLY and FYNNEI. The CDR3 totals 14 residues. Trimming left V 4 bases short and J 1 base short, with 7 bases between. The CDR3 DNA reads as TGTGCCAGCAGTGTAAGCAGGAACACCGGGGAGCTGTTTTTT. Protein sequence: CASSVSRNTGELFF.

This clonotype was seen ten or more times. CDR3 bases: TGTGCCAGCAGTCCCCGGGGAGGTGAGCAGTTCTTC. Translation gives CASSPRGGEQFF. The gene calls are TRBV5-4 and TRBJ2-1, with D possibly TRBD2 on 6 matching bases. The length of the CDR3 is 12 residues. Germline V gene sequence: CDR1 SGHNT, CDR2 YYREEE (reference sequence). Trimming took 5 bases from V and 9 from J, leaving 12 bases between them.

The chain joins TRBV2 to TRBJ2-3; D unclear. CDR1 SNHLY and CDR2 FYNNEI come from the germline V gene. Trimming took 6 bases from V and 0 from J, leaving 13 bases between them. CDR3 size: 15 residues. The CDR3 DNA reads TGTGCCAGCAGAGACCTGGCTGCTAGCACAGATACGCAGTATTTT. This translates into CASRDLAASTDTQYF.

Concerning this clonotype: A read error may explain this, as a much larger clone is one base away. The chain couples TRBV5-6 to TRBJ2-2; 10 nucleotides line up with TRBD1. CDR3 size: 18 residues. V gave up 4 bases and J gave up 7 bases; unmatched junction bases: 16. CDR1 is SGHDT and CDR2 is YYEEEE in the germline V gene. This CDR3 is CASSHNTATGGDGGELFF. In nucleotides, the CDR3 is TGTGCCAGCAGCCACAATACCGCGACAGGGGGCGATGGCGGGGAGCTGTTTTTT.

This clonotype was picked up many times. The CDR3 DNA sequence: TGTGCCAGTAGTATCGTAGGACAGCACTATGGCTACACCTTC. It is translated as CASSIVGQHYGYTF. The gene calls are TRBV19 and TRBJ1-2, with a possible D match to TRBD1 (6 bases). This CDR3 spans 14 amino acids. The germline gives CDR1 LNHDA, CDR2 SQIVND (reference sequence). The V gene lost 3 bases and the J gene lost 3 bases, with 11 bases spanning the gap.

This clonotype has more than one count but fewer than ten. A clone one base away is much larger, so this may be a read error. V is TRBV6-1 and J is TRBJ1-2; no firm D call. Germline CDR1 MNHNS, CDR2 SASEGT. This CDR3 is built from 15 residues. As DNA, the CDR3 is TGTGCCAGCAGTCAAGCGCGCAGGATCGGTTTCGGCTACACCTTC. Translating it yields CASSQARRIGFGYTF.

This clonotype was recorded many times. The J gene is TRBJ1-2, the V gene TRBV10-1; 7 bases align to TRBD1. Trimming cost V 6 bases and J 4 bases; bases outside gene matches: 5. The V gene's germline CDR1 is WNHNN and CDR2 SYGVQD (reference sequence). This CDR3 has 13 amino acids. CDR3 sequence (DNA): TGCGCCAGCAGCGCGACAGGGCCCTATGGCTACACCTTC. Translated, it gives CASSATGPYGYTF.

This clonotype was counted at least ten times. The chain links TRBV7-2 to TRBJ2-2; D gene ambiguous. Germline loops: CDR1 SGHTA, CDR2 FQGNSA. V dropped 5 bases and J dropped 6 bases, with 19 bases sitting between them. CDR3 length equals 16 residues. The CDR3 protein is CASSGRTSAPAGELFF. The CDR3 region has the DNA TGTGCCAGCAGCGGACGAACCTCAGCCCCGGCCGGGGAGCTGTTTTTT.

The gene calls are TRBV2 and TRBJ1-4; a possible D gene is TRBD1 (5 bases). This CDR3 has 12 amino acids. V lost 8 bases to trimming and J lost 5 bases, with 9 bases between them. Looked up from germline, CDR1 is SNHLY and CDR2 is FYNNEI. CDR3 in amino acids: CASGDGNEKLFF. The CDR3 nucleotides read TGTGCCAGCGGGGACGGAAATGAAAAACTGTTTTTT.

This clonotype was found many times. The chain employs TRBV2 and TRBJ2-1; D might be TRBD2 (6 bases). The CDR3 has 14 amino acids. From germline, CDR1 is SNHLY and CDR2 FYNNEI. With 5 bases removed from V and 3 bases from J, the gap between germline ends came to 11 bases. The CDR3 nucleotides read TGTGCCAGCAGTCGGGAGTTAGACTACAATGAGCAGTTCTTC. Residues: CASSRELDYNEQFF. Drawing the rest from reference TRBV2 and TRBJ2-1, the complete variable domain is EPEVTQTPSHQVTQMGQEVILRCVPISNHLYFYWYRQILGQKVEFLVSFYNNEISEKSEIFDDQFSVERPDGSNFTLKIRSTKLEDSAMYFCASSRELDYNEQFFGPGTRLTVL.

This clonotype was detected ten times or more. The chain is built from TRBV5-1 and TRBJ2-5; D is unclear. V lost 0 bases to trimming and J lost 2 bases, with 8 bases between them. Germline V CDR1 and CDR2: SGHRS, YFSETQ. This CDR3 region has 14 residues. CDR3 nucleotides: TGCGCCAGCAGCTTGGATCTTTCTCAAGAGACCCAGTACTTC. Its translation: CASSLDLSQETQYF.

The J gene is TRBJ2-1, the V gene TRBV19; D is uncertain. The CDR3 is made up of 20 amino acids. The germline CDR1 and CDR2 sequences are LNHDA and SQIVND (reference sequence). With 3 bases removed from V and 2 bases from J, the gap between germline ends came to 26 bases. In DNA, the CDR3 is TGTGCCAGTAGTATCGTGGGATCCTACGATACTACTGGCACCTACAATGAGCAGTTCTTC. This codes for CASSIVGSYDTTGTYNEQFF.

Note on this clonotype: One junction end does not reproduce the germline sequence, and a read error may be involved. The chain has TRBV14 and TRBJ2-5; weak D call: TRBD2 (5 bases). Germline V lookup: CDR1 SGHDN, CDR2 FVKESK. The CDR3 has 14 residues. As DNA, the CDR3 is TGTGCCAGCCGCGGGCGTTACAACCAAGAGACCCAGTCCTTC. Encoded protein: CASRGRYNQETQSF.

This chain links TRBV15 with TRBJ2-5, with TRBD2 identical over 8 bases. Germline V gene sequence: CDR1 LNHNV, CDR2 YYDKDF (reference sequence). CDR3 length: 14 residues. Trimming took 3 bases from V and 3 from J; bases not matched to a gene: 3. The chain's CDR3 is CATSRGLEKETQYF. The CDR3 DNA reads TGTGCCACCAGCAGGGGACTAGAAAAAGAGACCCAGTACTTC.

This clonotype was seen ten or more times. CDR3 amino acids: CSAGEGVRNEQFF. For the CDR3, the DNA is TGCAGTGCCGGAGAGGGAGTACGCAATGAGCAGTTCTTC. The V call is TRBV20-1, the J call TRBJ2-1; the D gene is possibly TRBD2 (5 bases). This CDR3 comprises 13 residues. The V gene lost 6 bases and the J gene lost 6 bases, with 15 bases spanning the gap. Germline-derived CDR1 and CDR2 are DFQATT and SNEGSKA (reference sequence).

The table lists this clonotype with many counts. The V and J genes are TRBV7-9 and TRBJ1-2, with a tentative D call TRBD1 (5 bases). This CDR3 has 13 residues. Germline V gene data show CDR1 as SEHNR and CDR2 as FQNEAQ (reference sequence). V was clipped by 4 bases and J by 2 bases, with 8 bases between them. The CDR3 is CASSSSGNYGYTF. Here the CDR3 DNA reads TGTGCCAGCAGCTCCTCAGGGAACTATGGCTACACCTTC.

This clonotype was picked up a small number of times. A read error is possible here, since a much larger clone lies one base away. CDR3 protein: CASSLNQGATDTQYF. CDR3 sequence (DNA): TGTGCCAGCAGCTTAAACCAGGGTGCAACAGATACGCAGTATTTT. The V and J genes are TRBV11-1 and TRBJ2-3; perhaps TRBD1 as D (5 bases). CDR3 length equals 15 residues. CDR1 and CDR2 from the germline V gene are SGHAT and FQDESV (reference sequence). V gave up 2 bases and J gave up 3 bases, with 12 bases separating them.

The CDR3 sequence is CASRPGLAGGSYEQYF. The CDR3 DNA sequence: TGTGCCAGCAGGCCTGGACTAGCGGGGGGCTCCTACGAGCAGTACTTC. The V call is TRBV7-9, the J call TRBJ2-7, with TRBD2 matching 14 bases. Germline V gene sequence: CDR1 SEHNR, CDR2 FQNEAQ (reference sequence). The CDR3 sequence is 16 residues long. V trimming: 6 bases; J trimming: 0 bases; junction bases outside the gene matches: 4.

Points on this clonotype: This sequence may be a read error, since a much larger clone differs from it by one base. The CDR3 DNA reads as TGTGCCGGCAGCTTAGCGACCCGAGGACAGGGGAACGGGGAGCTGTTTTTT. Translation: CAGSLATRGQGNGELFF. The V call is TRBV11-2, the J call TRBJ2-2; 9 positions match TRBD1. CDR1 SGHAT and CDR2 FQNNGV come from the germline V gene. The CDR3 extends over 17 amino acids.